Sequencing of this T cell receptor beta chain was carried out in a study of blood T cell repertoires in COVID-19. Overall study context: Italy, Spain and the United States were the sources of the convalescent and acute COVID-19 samples. T cells, B-cell-depleted T cells, or PBMCs provided the cDNA or gDNA that served as material.

Original data processing: Counts of nucleated cells, estimated from reference gene primer amplification, were obtained. Method: immunoSEQ multiplex PCR; TCRdb's copy keeps in-frame clones and lacks some. The V and J calls and clone size come from that table; D and trimming were worked out from the DNA. The sample lists hundreds of thousands of clones, more than 70% seen once, with approximately 8% in the top ten. As regards this clone: The junction differs from germline at one of its ends, possibly a read error.

CDR3 length: 13 amino acids. Per the germline V gene, CDR1 is KGHDR and CDR2 is SFDVKD. Input material: peripheral blood. The rearrangement links TRBV24-1 to TRBJ2-1, with D maybe TRBD2 (6 bases). The origin of this receptor is a woman between 45 and 60 years old who had recovered from COVID-19. In nucleotides, the CDR3 is TGTGCCACCAGTCAAGAGGGACTGCAGCAACTGCTCTTC. Its protein product is CATSQEGLQQLLF.